This record concerns one TCR beta chain sequence. Its antigen is unidentified. TCRdb reprocessed the reads via MiXCR and lists one record per CDR3 protein. Altogether nearly 450,000 distinct CDR3 sequences are present, approximately 31% being singletons, with the ten largest covering roughly 15%. The data originate from a study of T cell repertoires in cytomegalovirus infection. V was cut by 3 bases and J by 0 bases, with 7 bases left in between. This CDR3 is 13 amino acids long. CDR1 and CDR2 (germline): DFQATT, SNEGSKA (reference sequence). Study results and limitations: The response measured ex vivo was dominated by TCR beta clonotypes (HLA-C-restricted and CMV-specific).

The sample was PBMCs. The gene calls are TRBV20-1 and TRBJ2-3; a weak D match, TRBD2 (5 bases). The receptor's source is a human donor in good health (CMV status not recorded). Some clones in this sample may be carry-over from other donors' samples. The CDR3 spells CSARRASTDTQYF. Here the CDR3 DNA reads TGCAGTGCTAGGAGGGCTAGCACAGATACGCAGTATTTT.